The entry below describes one T cell receptor (beta chain). The antigen is unknown. The sample is drawn from a study of beta chain features in type 1 diabetes. Study results and limitations: Moderate yet significant TCRB CDR3 shortening was seen in Type 1 diabetes patients in all four CD4+ subsets. Cells that show high TCR expression could be over-represented by cDNA sequencing.

Trimming shortened V by 1 base and J by 7 bases, and 9 bases separated the two germline ends. Germline values: CDR1 SGHTA, CDR2 FQGNSA. The CDR3 extends over 13 amino acids. As every portion of the isolated RNA was reverse transcribed, the sequencing read expressed TCRB transcripts. The data were produced by immunoSEQ multiplex PCR, yet TCRdb's version contains in-frame clones alone and is incomplete. The data show about 660,000 clones, with 11% to 15% seen just once and 0.035% to 0.045% held by the top ten. The chain combines TRBV7-2 with TRBJ2-3; D gene unclear. Sequences were obtained from naive CD4+ T cells from blood. This clonotype was obtained from a man aged 18 to 35 with type 1 diabetes. CDR3 sequence (DNA): TGTGCCAGCAGCTTAGGAATTTTTAATACGCAGTATTTT. Protein sequence: CASSLGIFNTQYF.